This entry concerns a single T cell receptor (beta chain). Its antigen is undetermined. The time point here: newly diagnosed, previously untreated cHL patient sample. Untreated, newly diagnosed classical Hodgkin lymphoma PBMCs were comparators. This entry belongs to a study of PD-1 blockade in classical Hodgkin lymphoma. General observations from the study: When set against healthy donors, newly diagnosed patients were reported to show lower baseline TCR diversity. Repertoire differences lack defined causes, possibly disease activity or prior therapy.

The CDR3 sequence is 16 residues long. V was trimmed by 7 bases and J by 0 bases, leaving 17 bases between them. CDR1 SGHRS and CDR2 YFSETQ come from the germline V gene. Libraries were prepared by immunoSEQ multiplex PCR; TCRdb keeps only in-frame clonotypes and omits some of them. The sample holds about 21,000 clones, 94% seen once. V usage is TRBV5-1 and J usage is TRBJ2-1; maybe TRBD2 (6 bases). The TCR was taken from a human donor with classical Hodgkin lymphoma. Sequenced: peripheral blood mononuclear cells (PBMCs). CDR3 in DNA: TGCGCCAGCTCCACGGGCGGGGCAAGCTCCTACAATGAGCAGTTCTTC. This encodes CASSTGGASSYNEQFF.